This T cell receptor beta chain was found in a study of T cells after yellow fever vaccination. Overall study findings and caveats: Peaking on day 5 versus 15, the secondary response was faster but weaker. Booster sampling recovered most clones from primary vaccination (less than 97% CD4, roughly 88% CD8).

This clonotype was counted between two and nine times. Its antigen remains unknown. TCRdb re-derived calls from the 5' RACE reads in MiXCR, one entry per CDR3 protein. Of just under 600,000 distinct CDR3 sequences listed, about 14% are singletons. The V gene's germline CDR1 is SGHRS and CDR2 YFSETQ. CDR3 length equals 15 residues. Losses at the gene ends were 4 bases for V and 13 bases for J; bases not matched to a gene: 12. The rearrangement uses TRBV5-1 and TRBJ1-6; 9 nucleotides line up with TRBD1. The input for sequencing was PBMCs, taken on the day of the yellow fever booster vaccination. This receptor was taken from a man aged 30 to 39 who received the YFV17D yellow fever vaccine. CDR3 region: CASSPSGQGLLPLHF. CDR3 coding DNA: TGCGCCAGCAGCCCCTCAGGACAGGGGCTTTTGCCCCTCCACTTT.